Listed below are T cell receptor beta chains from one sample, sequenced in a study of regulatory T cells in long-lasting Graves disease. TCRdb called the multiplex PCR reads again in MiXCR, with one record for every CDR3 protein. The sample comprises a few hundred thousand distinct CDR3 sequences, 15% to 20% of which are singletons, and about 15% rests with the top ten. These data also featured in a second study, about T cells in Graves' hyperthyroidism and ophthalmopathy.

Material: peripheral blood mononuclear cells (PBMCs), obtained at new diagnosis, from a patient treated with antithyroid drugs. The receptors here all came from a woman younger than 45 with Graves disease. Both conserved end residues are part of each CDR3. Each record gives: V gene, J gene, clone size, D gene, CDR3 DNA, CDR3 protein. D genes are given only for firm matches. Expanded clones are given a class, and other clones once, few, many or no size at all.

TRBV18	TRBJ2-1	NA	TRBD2	TGTGCCAGCTCACCGGGACTAGCGGGCTCCTACAATGAGCAGTTCTTC	CASSPGLAGSYNEQFF
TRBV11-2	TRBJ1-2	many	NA	TGTGCCAGCAGCTTAGAGCCGGGAGCAGGATGGAGCTACACCTTC	CASSLEPGAGWSYTF
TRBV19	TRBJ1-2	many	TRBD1	TGTGCCAGTAGTCCCATCCGGGACAGGGAAAACTATGGCTACACCTTC	CASSPIRDRENYGYTF
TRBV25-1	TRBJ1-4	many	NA	TGTGCCAGCAGTGAAAGGGGGGGCAGGGGTAATGAAAAACTGTTTTTT	CASSERGGRGNEKLFF
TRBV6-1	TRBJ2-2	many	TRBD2	TGTGCCAGCAGAGCCTTCGGACTAGCGAGGGCCGGGGAGCTGTTTTTT	CASRAFGLARAGELFF
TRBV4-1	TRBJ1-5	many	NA	TGCGCCAGCAGCCAATTACGACTGAAAGGGAGTCGGGTAGATCAGCCCCAGCATTTT	CASSQLRLKGSRVDQPQHF
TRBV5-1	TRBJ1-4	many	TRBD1	TGCGCCAGCAGTTTACAGGGGGCATCTAATGAAAAACTGTTTTTT	CASSLQGASNEKLFF
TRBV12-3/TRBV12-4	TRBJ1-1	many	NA	TGTGCCAGCAGTTTGCAAGGTAGGGCTGAAGCTTTCTTT	CASSLQGRAEAFF
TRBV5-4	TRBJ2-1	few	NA	TGTGCCAGCAGCCCCGCGTCTCGGGGTCACAATGAGCAGTTCTTC	CASSPASRGHNEQFF
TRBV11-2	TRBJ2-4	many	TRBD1	TGTGCCAGCAGCTTAGACTCCTTGAGGGACAGGGCACGACTGGCCAAAAACATTCAGTACTTC	CASSLDSLRDRARLAKNIQYF
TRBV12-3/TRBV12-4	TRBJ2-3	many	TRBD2	TGTGCCAGCAACATAGCGGGGGGAACAGATACGCAGTATTTT	CASNIAGGTDTQYF
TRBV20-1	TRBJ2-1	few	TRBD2	TGCAGTGCTAATAATGCGGGGGGGGTGGGGACTGAGCAGTTCTTC	CSANNAGGVGTEQFF
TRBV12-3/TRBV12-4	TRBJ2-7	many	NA	TGTGCCAGCAGTGGCACCAGGGTCCACGAGCAGTACTTC	CASSGTRVHEQYF
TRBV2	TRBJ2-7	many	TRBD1	TGTGCCAGCAGCGACAGGGGGGGACCCTACGAGCAGTACTTC	CASSDRGGPYEQYF
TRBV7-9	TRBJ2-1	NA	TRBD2	TGTGCCAGCAACTTAGTAGCGGGGAGCTCCTACAATGAGCAGTTCTTC	CASNLVAGSSYNEQFF
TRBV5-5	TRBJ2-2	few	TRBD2	TGTGCCAGCAGCTTGTGGCTAGCGGGGAAAGGGACCGGGGAGCTGTTTTTT	CASSLWLAGKGTGELFF
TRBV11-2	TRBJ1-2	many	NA	TGTGCCAGCAGCCGGGCCTTGAATGGCTACACCTTC	CASSRALNGYTF
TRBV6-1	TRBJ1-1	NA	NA	TGTGCCAGCAGTCAGGGGCGGTACTATGAAGCTTTCTTT	CASSQGRYYEAFF
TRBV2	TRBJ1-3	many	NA	TGTGCCAGCAAATCGGATGGGACCAACACCATATATTTT	CASKSDGTNTIYF
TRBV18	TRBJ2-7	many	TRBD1	TGTGCCAGCTCTCGGGAACAGGGGCAAGCGTACGAGCAGTACTTC	CASSREQGQAYEQYF
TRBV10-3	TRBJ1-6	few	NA	TGTGCCATCAGTGAGACGCAGGGAAGATCACCCCTCCACTTT	CAISETQGRSPLHF
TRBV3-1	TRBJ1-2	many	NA	TGTGCCAGCAGGGATACAGCAAACTATGGCTACACCTTC	CASRDTANYGYTF
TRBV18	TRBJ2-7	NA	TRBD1	TGTGCCAGCTCCCGTATCCGGGACAGGGTCTACGAGCAGTACTTC	CASSRIRDRVYEQYF
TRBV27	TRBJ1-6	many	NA	TGTGCCAGCAGCCTTTATAAGGGCTCCCGCAATTCACCCCTCCACTTT	CASSLYKGSRNSPLHF
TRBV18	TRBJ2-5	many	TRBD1	TGTGCCAGCTCACCACGACAGGGTACACACGAAGAGACCCAGTACTTC	CASSPRQGTHEETQYF
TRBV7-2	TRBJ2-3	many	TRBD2	TGTGCCAGCAGCTTAGGGCGGGCGGGAGTAGTAACAGATACGCAGTATTTT	CASSLGRAGVVTDTQYF
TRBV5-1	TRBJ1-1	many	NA	TGCGCCAGCAGCTTCCGGGAGGGAACCACTGAAGCTTTCTTT	CASSFREGTTEAFF
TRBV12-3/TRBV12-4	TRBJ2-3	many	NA	TGTGCCAGCAGTTTAAGGGCAGCAACAGATACGCAGTATTTT	CASSLRAATDTQYF
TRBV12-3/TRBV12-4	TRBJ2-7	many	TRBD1	TGTGCCAGCAGGCCCCCGGGACAGACTCCGAGGCAGTACTTC	CASRPPGQTPRQYF
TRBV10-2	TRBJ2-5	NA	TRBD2	TGCGCCAGCAGTGAAGCTCAGCGGGGACAAGAGACCCAGTACTTC	CASSEAQRGQETQYF
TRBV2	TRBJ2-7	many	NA	TGTGCCAGCAACCAACCAGAGACCTACGAGCAGTACTTC	CASNQPETYEQYF
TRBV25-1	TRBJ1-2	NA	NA	TGTGCCAGCAGTGAGGGAGCGAGCGGCTACACCTTC	CASSEGASGYTF
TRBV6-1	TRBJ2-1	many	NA	TGTGCCAGCAGCAAAGGGCCGCGCGGGCAGGGTTACAATGAGCAGTTCTTC	CASSKGPRGQGYNEQFF
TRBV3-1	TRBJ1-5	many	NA	TGTGCCAGCAGCCACGGGGGGAGCAATCAGCCCCAGCATTTT	CASSHGGSNQPQHF
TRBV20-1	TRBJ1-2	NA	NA	TGCAGTGCCAGCAGCCCCCACGAGAGCGGCTATGGCTACACCTTC	CSASSPHESGYGYTF
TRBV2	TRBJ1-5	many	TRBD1	TGTGCCAGCATCCGGGACAGTAGCAATCAGCCCCAGCATTTT	CASIRDSSNQPQHF
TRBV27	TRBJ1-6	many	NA	TGTGCCAGCAGTTTATGGGCTGGGGGCATCCACCCAAATTCACCCCTCCACTTT	CASSLWAGGIHPNSPLHF
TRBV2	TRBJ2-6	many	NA	TGTGCCAGCAGCGTAAAAGGATTCTCTGGGGCCAACGTCCTGACTTTC	CASSVKGFSGANVLTF
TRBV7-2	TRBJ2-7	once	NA	TGTGCCAGCAGCTTTCGGGTTTCTCGGGAGCAGTACTTC	CASSFRVSREQYF
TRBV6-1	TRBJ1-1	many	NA	TGTGCCAGCAGCAAAGAGGAGCTTGGCTACGGCGGGAACACTGAAGCTTTCTTT	CASSKEELGYGGNTEAFF
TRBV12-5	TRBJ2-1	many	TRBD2	TGTGCTAGTTTACAAGGACTAGCTGTCAATGAGCAGTTCTTC	CASLQGLAVNEQFF
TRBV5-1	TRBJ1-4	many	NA	TGCGCCAGCAGCTTGGTTCCCCCGGGTGCAACTAATGAAAAACTGTTTTTT	CASSLVPPGATNEKLFF
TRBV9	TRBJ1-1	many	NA	TGTGCCAGCAGCGTAGGTTCCCCCCGGAACACTGAAGCTTTCTTT	CASSVGSPRNTEAFF
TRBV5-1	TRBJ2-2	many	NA	TGCGCCAGCAGCTTCGACAGCCGGAACACCGGGGAGCTGTTTTTT	CASSFDSRNTGELFF
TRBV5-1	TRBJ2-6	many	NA	TGTGCCAGCTCCTTAGTCTCTGGGGCCAACGTCCTGACTTTC	CASSLVSGANVLTF
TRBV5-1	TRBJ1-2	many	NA	TGCGCCAGCAGCCTAGGGACGGGGAACTATGGCTACACCTTC	CASSLGTGNYGYTF
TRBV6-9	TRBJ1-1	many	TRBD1	TGTGCCAGCAGTTCCGGGACAGGGCAAGCTTTCTTT	CASSSGTGQAFF
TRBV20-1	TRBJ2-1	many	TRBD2	TGCAGTGCCAGGATATGGACTAGCGGGGGCTATGAGCAGTTCTTC	CSARIWTSGGYEQFF
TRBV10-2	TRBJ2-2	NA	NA	TGCGCCAGCAGTGAGCGGGGGGCTCAGAACACCGGGGAGCTGTTTTTT	CASSERGAQNTGELFF
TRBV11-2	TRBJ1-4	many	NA	TGTGCCAGCAGCCCGGTACGGGGGGTTGGTGAAAAACTGTTTTTT	CASSPVRGVGEKLFF
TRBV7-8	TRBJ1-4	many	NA	TGTGCCAGCAGCTATGATAGGGGACGGGAAAAACTGTTTTTT	CASSYDRGREKLFF
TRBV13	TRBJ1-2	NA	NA	TGTGCCGGCAGCCAAGGTCAGGGGCGGCGTAACTATGGCTACACCTTC	CAGSQGQGRRNYGYTF
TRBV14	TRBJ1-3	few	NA	TGTGCCAGCAGCCAAGCTGTTTCTGGAAACACCATATATTTT	CASSQAVSGNTIYF